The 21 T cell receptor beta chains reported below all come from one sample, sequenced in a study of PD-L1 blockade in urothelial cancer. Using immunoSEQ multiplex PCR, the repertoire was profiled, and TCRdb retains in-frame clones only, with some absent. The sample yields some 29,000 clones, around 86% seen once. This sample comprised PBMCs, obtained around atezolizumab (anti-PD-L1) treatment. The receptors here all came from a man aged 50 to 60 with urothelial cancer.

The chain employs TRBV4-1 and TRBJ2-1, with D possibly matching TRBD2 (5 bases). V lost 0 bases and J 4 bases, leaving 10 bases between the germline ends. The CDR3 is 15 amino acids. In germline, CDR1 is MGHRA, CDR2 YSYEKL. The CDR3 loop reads CASSQERAVYNEQFF. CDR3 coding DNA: TGCGCCAGCAGCCAAGAGCGAGCGGTATACAATGAGCAGTTCTTC.

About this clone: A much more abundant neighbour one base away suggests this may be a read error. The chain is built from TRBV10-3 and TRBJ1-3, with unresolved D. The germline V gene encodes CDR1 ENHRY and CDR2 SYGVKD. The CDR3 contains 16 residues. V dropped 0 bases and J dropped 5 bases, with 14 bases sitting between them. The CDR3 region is CAISESQSGYRNTIYF. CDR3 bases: TGTGCCATCAGTGAGTCCCAATCAGGTTATAGAAACACCATATATTTT.

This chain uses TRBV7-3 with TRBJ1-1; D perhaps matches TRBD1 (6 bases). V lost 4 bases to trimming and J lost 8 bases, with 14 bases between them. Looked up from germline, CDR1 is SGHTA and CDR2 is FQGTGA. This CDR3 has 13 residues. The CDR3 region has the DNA TGTGCCAGCAGCTCGACAGGAGGCGGCGAAGCTTTCTTT. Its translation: CASSSTGGGEAFF.

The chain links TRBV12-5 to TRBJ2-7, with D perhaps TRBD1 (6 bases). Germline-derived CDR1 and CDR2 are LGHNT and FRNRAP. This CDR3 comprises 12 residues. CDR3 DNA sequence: TGTGCGAGTCAGGGGATCTTATACGAGCAGTACTTC. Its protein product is CASQGILYEQYF.

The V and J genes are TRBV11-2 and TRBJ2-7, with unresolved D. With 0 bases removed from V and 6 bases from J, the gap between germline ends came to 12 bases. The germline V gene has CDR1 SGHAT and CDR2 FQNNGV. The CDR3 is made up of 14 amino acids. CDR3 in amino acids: CASSLDRQVGEQYF. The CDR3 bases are TGTGCCAGCAGCTTAGATAGGCAGGTGGGCGAGCAGTACTTC.

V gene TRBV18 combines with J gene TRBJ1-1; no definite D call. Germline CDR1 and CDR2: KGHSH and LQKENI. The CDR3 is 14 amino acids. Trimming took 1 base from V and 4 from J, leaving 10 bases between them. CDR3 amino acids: CASSPRFTGTEAFF. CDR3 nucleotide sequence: TGTGCCAGCTCACCACGGTTCACGGGCACTGAAGCTTTCTTT.

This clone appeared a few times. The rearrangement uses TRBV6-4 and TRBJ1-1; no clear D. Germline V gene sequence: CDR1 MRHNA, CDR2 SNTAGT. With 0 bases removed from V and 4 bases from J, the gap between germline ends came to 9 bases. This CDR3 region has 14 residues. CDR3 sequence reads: CASSDSSDGTEAFF. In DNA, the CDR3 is TGTGCCAGCAGTGACTCTAGCGATGGCACTGAAGCTTTCTTT.

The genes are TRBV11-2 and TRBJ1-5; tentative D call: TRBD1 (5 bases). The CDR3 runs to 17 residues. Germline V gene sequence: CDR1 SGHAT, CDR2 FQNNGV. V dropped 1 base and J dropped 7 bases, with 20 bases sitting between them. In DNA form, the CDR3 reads TGTGCCAGCAGCTTAGTAGGGGTCCTTGCGTCAGGCCAGCCCCAGCATTTT. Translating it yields CASSLVGVLASGQPQHF.

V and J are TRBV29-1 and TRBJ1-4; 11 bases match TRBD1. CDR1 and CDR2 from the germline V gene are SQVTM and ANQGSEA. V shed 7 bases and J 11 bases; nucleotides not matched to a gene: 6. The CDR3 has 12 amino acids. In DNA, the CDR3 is TGCAGCGCCAGGACAGGGGGCGAGAAACTGTTTTTT. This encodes CSARTGGEKLFF.

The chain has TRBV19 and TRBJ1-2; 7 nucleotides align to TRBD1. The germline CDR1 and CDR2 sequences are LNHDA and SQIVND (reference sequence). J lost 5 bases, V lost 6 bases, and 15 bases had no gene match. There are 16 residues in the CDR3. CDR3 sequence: CASSRTRDSFSYGYTF. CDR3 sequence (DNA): TGTGCCAGTAGCCGCACCCGGGACAGCTTCTCATATGGCTACACCTTC.

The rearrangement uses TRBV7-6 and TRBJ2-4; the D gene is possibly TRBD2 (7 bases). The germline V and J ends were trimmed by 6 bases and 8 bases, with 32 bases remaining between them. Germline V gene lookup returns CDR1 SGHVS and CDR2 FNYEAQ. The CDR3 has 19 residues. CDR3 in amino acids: CASRRSPHFSGGPLDIQYF. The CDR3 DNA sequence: TGTGCCAGCAGGCGCTCTCCGCATTTTTCCGGGGGGCCCTTGGACATTCAGTACTTC.

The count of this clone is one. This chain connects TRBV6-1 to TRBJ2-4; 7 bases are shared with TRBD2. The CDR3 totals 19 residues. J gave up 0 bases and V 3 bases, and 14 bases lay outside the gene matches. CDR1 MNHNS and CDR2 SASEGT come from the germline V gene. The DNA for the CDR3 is TGTGCCAGCAGTGATCGTCTAGCGGAGCCGTTCCTAGCCAAAAACATTCAGTACTTC. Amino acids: CASSDRLAEPFLAKNIQYF.

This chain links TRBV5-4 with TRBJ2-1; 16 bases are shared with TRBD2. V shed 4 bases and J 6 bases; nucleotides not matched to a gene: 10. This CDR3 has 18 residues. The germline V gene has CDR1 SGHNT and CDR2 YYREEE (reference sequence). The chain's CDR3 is CASSPGTSGRAGLNEQFF. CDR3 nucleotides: TGTGCCAGCAGCCCGGGGACTAGCGGGAGGGCCGGTCTCAATGAGCAGTTCTTC.

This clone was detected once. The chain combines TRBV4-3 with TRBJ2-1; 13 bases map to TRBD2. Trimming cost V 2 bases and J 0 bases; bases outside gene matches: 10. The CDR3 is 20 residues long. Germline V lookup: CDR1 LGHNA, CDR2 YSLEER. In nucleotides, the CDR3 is TGCGCCAGCAGCCAAAAACCGGGACTAGCGGGATCCATCTCCTACAATGAGCAGTTCTTC. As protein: CASSQKPGLAGSISYNEQFF.

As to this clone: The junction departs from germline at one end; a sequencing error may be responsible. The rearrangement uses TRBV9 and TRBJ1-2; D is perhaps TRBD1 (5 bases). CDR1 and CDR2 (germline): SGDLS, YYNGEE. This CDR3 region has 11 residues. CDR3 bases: TGTGCCAGCAGCGTTGGCTCAGGGTTGGCCTTC. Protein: CASSVGSGLAF.

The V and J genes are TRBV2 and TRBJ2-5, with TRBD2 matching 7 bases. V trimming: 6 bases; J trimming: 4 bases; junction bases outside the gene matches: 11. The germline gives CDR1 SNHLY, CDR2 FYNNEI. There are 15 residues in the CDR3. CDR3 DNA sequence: TGTGCCAGCAGAAACGGACTAGTCGATGGAGAGACCCAGTACTTC. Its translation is CASRNGLVDGETQYF.

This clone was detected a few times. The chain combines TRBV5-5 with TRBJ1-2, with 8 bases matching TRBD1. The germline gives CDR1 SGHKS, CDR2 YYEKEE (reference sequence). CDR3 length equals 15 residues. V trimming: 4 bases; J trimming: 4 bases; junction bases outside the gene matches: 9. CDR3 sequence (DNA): TGTGCCAGCAGCCGCGGGACAGGTGTTGGCTATGGCTACACCTTC. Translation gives CASSRGTGVGYGYTF.

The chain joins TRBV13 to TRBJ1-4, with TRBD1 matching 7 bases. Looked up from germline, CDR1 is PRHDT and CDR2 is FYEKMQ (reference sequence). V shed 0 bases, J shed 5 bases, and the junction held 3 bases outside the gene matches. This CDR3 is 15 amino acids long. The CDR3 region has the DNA TGTGCCAGCAGCTTAGGCCGGACAGGCAATGAAAAACTGTTTTTT. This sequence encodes CASSLGRTGNEKLFF.

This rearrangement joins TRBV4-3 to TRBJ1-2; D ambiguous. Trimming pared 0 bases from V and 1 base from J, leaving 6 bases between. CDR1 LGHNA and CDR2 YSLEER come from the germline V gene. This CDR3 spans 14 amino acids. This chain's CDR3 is CASSQDWSNYGYTF. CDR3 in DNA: TGCGCCAGCAGCCAAGATTGGAGTAACTATGGCTACACCTTC.

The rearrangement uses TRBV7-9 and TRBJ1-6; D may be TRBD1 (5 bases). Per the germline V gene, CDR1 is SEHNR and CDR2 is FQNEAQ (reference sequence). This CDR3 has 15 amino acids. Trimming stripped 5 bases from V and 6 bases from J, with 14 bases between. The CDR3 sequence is CASSPPQGSNSPLHF. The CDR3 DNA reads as TGTGCCAGCAGCCCCCCGCAGGGAAGTAATTCACCCCTCCACTTT. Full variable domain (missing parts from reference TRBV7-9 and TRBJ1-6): DTGVSQNPRHKITKRGQNVTFRCDPISEHNRLYWYRQTLGQGPEFLTYFQNEAQLEKSRLLSDRFSAERPKGSFSTLEIQRTEQGDSAMYLCASSPPQGSNSPLHFGNGTRLTVT.

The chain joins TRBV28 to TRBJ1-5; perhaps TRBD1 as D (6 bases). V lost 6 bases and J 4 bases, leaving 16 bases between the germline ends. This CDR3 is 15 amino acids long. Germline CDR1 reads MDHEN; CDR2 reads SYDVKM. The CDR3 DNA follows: TGTGCCAGCAGGACTCCACGGGGGGCGAATCAGCCCCAGCATTTT. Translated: CASRTPRGANQPQHF.